Each of the 15 T cell receptor beta chains below was sequenced from the same sample in a study of blood T cell repertoires in COVID-19. This table comes from immunoSEQ multiplex PCR, and its TCRdb copy is limited to in-frame clones, with some not included. The data show around 200,000 clones, approximately 84% seen once. The sequencing sample was made of peripheral blood. The receptor set was obtained from a man between 45 and 60 years old with acute or convalescent COVID-19.

There are a few counts of this clone. The chain uses TRBV6-5 and TRBJ1-2; 7 positions match TRBD1. This CDR3 is built from 14 residues. Germline-derived CDR1 and CDR2 are MNHEY and SVGAGI. Trimming at V came to 2 bases and at J to 1 base, leaving 1 base not matched to a gene. CDR3 nucleotide sequence: TGTGCCAGCAGTTACAGGGGGCTTAACTATGGCTACACCTTC. Its protein product is CASSYRGLNYGYTF.

CDR3 DNA: TGTGCCAGTAGTATGAGGCGGGGGGGCGAAGAGACCCAGTACTTC. Its translation: CASSMRRGGEETQYF. The rearrangement joins TRBV19 to TRBJ2-5; 9 bases line up with TRBD2. Trimming cost V 3 bases and J 3 bases; bases outside gene matches: 5. CDR1 is LNHDA and CDR2 is SQIVND in the germline V gene (reference sequence). This CDR3 contains 15 residues.

This clone was counted between two and nine times. The chain links TRBV11-2 to TRBJ1-4; D might be TRBD1 (5 bases). The V gene's germline CDR1 is SGHAT and CDR2 FQNNGV. V shed 5 bases and J shed 2 bases, with 9 bases lying between them. The CDR3 loop spans 14 amino acids. CDR3 sequence: CASSPGGTNEKLFF. The DNA of the CDR3 is TGTGCCAGCAGCCCCGGGGGGACTAATGAAAAACTGTTTTTT.

To note about this clone: The same CDR3 also results from other DNA sequences found in this sample. The V gene is TRBV7-8, the J gene TRBJ1-2, with unresolved D. Deletions cut 6 bases from V and 2 bases from J, with 10 bases between. This CDR3 contains 13 residues. Per germline, CDR1 SGHVS and CDR2 FQNEAQ. CDR3 sequence: CASSRDINYGYTF. The CDR3 DNA reads TGTGCCAGCAGTCGGGATATCAACTATGGCTACACCTTC.

In its sample, this clone was seen a few times. The gene calls are TRBV18 and TRBJ1-1; weak D call: TRBD1 (6 bases). Germline CDR1 and CDR2: KGHSH and LQKENI. The CDR3 spans 16 residues. Trimming removed 2 bases from V and 2 bases from J, with 15 bases in between. The CDR3 DNA sequence: TGTGCCAGCTCACCAGGGCAGGGGCTCGTAAACACTGAAGCTTTCTTT. This codes for CASSPGQGLVNTEAFF.

The chain couples TRBV27 to TRBJ2-7, with D possibly being TRBD1 (5 bases). V was pared by 6 bases and J by 4 bases, with 19 bases between. The CDR3 extends over 15 amino acids. Germline CDR1 MNHEY, CDR2 SMNVEV (reference sequence). This CDR3 reads CASSLDPYRTYEQYF. CDR3 in DNA: TGTGCCAGCAGCTTAGACCCGTATAGGACATACGAGCAGTACTTC.

The chain combines TRBV6-1 with TRBJ1-2; D not certain. CDR3 length: 16 amino acids. Trimming took off 1 base at V and 5 bases at J, with 17 bases between the two ends. Germline loops: CDR1 MNHNS, CDR2 SASEGT. Written as DNA, the CDR3 is TGTGCCAGCAGTGAAGATAGGGCCGAGGGAGGGTATGGCTACACCTTC. As protein: CASSEDRAEGGYGYTF.

This sequence joins TRBV5-4 and TRBJ1-2, with 8 bases matching TRBD1. Germline loops: CDR1 SGHNT, CDR2 YYREEE (reference sequence). After removal of 4 bases from V and 1 base from J, the junction contained 9 bases not matched to a gene. This CDR3 comprises 16 residues. Here the CDR3 DNA reads TGTGCCAGCAGCATCGGACAGGGCACACTTAACTATGGCTACACCTTC. Protein: CASSIGQGTLNYGYTF.

The chain links TRBV19 to TRBJ1-4; TRBD1 is a possible D gene (6 bases). The CDR3 consists of 15 residues. Trimming took 4 bases from V and 7 from J, leaving 16 bases between them. Per germline, CDR1 LNHDA and CDR2 SQIVND (reference sequence). The CDR3 region is CASSTDRRWTEKLFF. CDR3 DNA sequence: TGTGCCAGTAGTACCGACAGGAGATGGACTGAAAAACTGTTTTTT. The full variable domain, its missing parts supplied by reference TRBV19 and TRBJ1-4, is DGGITQSPKYLFRKEGQNVTLSCEQNLNHDAMYWYRQDPGQGLRLIYYSQIVNDFQKGDIAEGYSVSREKKESFPLTVTSAQKNPTAFYLCASSTDRRWTEKLFFGSGTQLSVL.

The chain joins TRBV21-1 to TRBJ1-6. TRBV21-1 is marked as a pseudogene. This CDR3 contains 13 residues. CDR3 in DNA: TGTGCCAGCAGCAAAGGGAGTCTCGTATCCCTCCACTTT. Protein: CASSKGSLVSLHF.

The rearrangement links TRBV5-5 to TRBJ1-5; no clear D. The CDR3 is 15 amino acids. Trimming shortened V by 1 base and J by 5 bases, and 13 bases separated the two germline ends. From germline, CDR1 is SGHKS and CDR2 YYEKEE (reference sequence). In DNA, the CDR3 is TGTGCCAGCAGCTTGTTTGGGCAGGAGGATCAGCCCCAGCATTTT. Protein product: CASSLFGQEDQPQHF.

The rearrangement links TRBV11-1 to TRBJ2-4; TRBD2 matches at 7 bases. Germline lookup yields CDR1 SGHAT and CDR2 FQDESV (reference sequence). V was clipped by 1 base and J by 6 bases; unmatched bases: 3. The CDR3 is 14 amino acids. The chain's CDR3 is CASSLGGRGNIQYF. Written as DNA, the CDR3 is TGTGCCAGCAGCTTAGGTGGGAGGGGAAACATTCAGTACTTC. Drawing the rest from reference TRBV11-1 and TRBJ2-4, the complete variable domain is EAEVAQSPRYKITEKSQAVAFWCDPISGHATLYWYRQILGQGPELLVQFQDESVVDDSQLPKDRFSAERLKGVDSTLKIQPAELGDSAMYLCASSLGGRGNIQYFGAGTRLSVL.

The CDR3 nucleotides are TGTGCCAGCAGCGCCCGGGACAGGGGGTCGTACGAGCAGTACTTC. The encoded protein is CASSARDRGSYEQYF. The V gene is TRBV5-5, the J gene TRBJ2-7; the match to TRBD1 covers 11 bases. Germline lookup yields CDR1 SGHKS and CDR2 YYEKEE (reference sequence). The CDR3 extends over 15 amino acids. V shed 4 bases and J 4 bases; nucleotides not matched to a gene: 7.

V and J are TRBV27 and TRBJ1-2, with TRBD1 identical over 7 bases. The CDR3 totals 13 residues. Germline CDR1 reads MNHEY; CDR2 reads SMNVEV (reference sequence). V was pared by 5 bases and J by 7 bases, with 7 bases of the junction left unmatched. The CDR3 region is CASSQRQGLGYTF. In DNA, the CDR3 is TGTGCCAGCAGTCAGCGACAGGGTCTTGGCTACACCTTC.

The chain couples TRBV20-1 to TRBJ2-1; 10 bases match TRBD1. In germline, CDR1 is DFQATT, CDR2 SNEGSKA (reference sequence). CDR3 size: 12 residues. Losses at the gene ends were 4 bases for V and 10 bases for J; bases not matched to a gene: 4. In DNA, the CDR3 is TGCAGTGCTATTGACAGGGGGCGGGAGCAGTTCTTC. Translating it yields CSAIDRGREQFF.